Shown below are 8 T cell receptor beta chains from a single sample sequenced in a study of Ad26.COV2.S vaccination and SARS-CoV-2 variants. The treatment is: about 20 received Ad26.COV2.S at low or high dose, single or two shots; five or six received placebo; per-sample allocation not given. Specimen acquisition occurred on day 63 following the initial vaccine or placebo injection. TCRdb's copy holds only in-frame clones and misses some; the assay was immunoSEQ multiplex PCR. Among 350,000 to 500,000 clones listed, roughly nine tenths were seen once. The sample in question was peripheral blood, obtained in a trial of Ad26.COV2.S vaccine versus placebo. These receptors were taken from a person aged 18-60 years who received the Ad26.COV2.S COVID-19 vaccine or a placebo.

V usage is TRBV5-1 and J usage is TRBJ1-1; D uncertain. The CDR3 length is 13 residues. Trimming shortened V by 0 bases and J by 6 bases, and 9 bases separated the two germline ends. Looked up from germline, CDR1 is SGHRS and CDR2 is YFSETQ. The CDR3 here is CASSLGFGAEAFF. The DNA of the CDR3 is TGCGCCAGCAGCTTGGGATTCGGGGCTGAAGCTTTCTTT.

This chain connects TRBV10-3 to TRBJ1-6; TRBD1 might be the D (5 bases). CDR1 ENHRY and CDR2 SYGVKD come from the germline V gene. Trimming pared 10 bases from V and 0 bases from J, leaving 22 bases between. The CDR3 is made up of 18 amino acids. CDR3 sequence: CARPPPSIDSSYNSPLHF. As DNA, the CDR3 is TGTGCCAGACCTCCCCCCTCGATAGACAGCTCCTATAATTCACCCCTCCACTTT.

The chain carries TRBV24-1 and TRBJ2-2, with 7 bases fitting TRBD2. The germline V gene encodes CDR1 KGHDR and CDR2 SFDVKD. The CDR3 consists of 15 residues. Unmatched junction bases numbered 5, after V lost 3 bases and J lost 5 bases. CDR3 residues: CATSDMGGRTGELFF. In DNA form, the CDR3 reads TGTGCCACCAGTGATATGGGAGGGAGGACCGGGGAGCTGTTTTTT.

This clone was seen once. J is TRBJ1-1 and V is TRBV28; 8 nucleotides agree with TRBD1. Trimming cost V 2 bases and J 1 base; bases outside gene matches: 9. This CDR3 comprises 17 residues. Germline CDR1 MDHEN, CDR2 SYDVKM. The CDR3 is CASSLTDRVPENTEAFF. In nucleotides, the CDR3 is TGTGCCAGCAGTTTAACGGACAGGGTTCCGGAGAACACTGAAGCTTTCTTT.

V and J are TRBV28 and TRBJ1-1, with D hard to call. The length of the CDR3 is 13 residues. CDR1 is MDHEN and CDR2 is SYDVKM in the germline V gene. Trimming removed 2 bases at V and 5 bases at J, with 9 bases between. For the CDR3, the DNA is TGTGCCAGCAGTTTAGGGGTATGGACTGAAGCTTTCTTT. Protein sequence: CASSLGVWTEAFF.

The chain carries TRBV7-2 and TRBJ1-5; D is uncertain. The CDR3 has 12 amino acids. Germline CDR1 reads SGHTA; CDR2 reads FQGNSA. V lost 3 bases, J lost 11 bases, and 11 bases lay in between. The CDR3 DNA reads as TGTGCCAGCAGCTTTACCGATTTAGCCCAGCATTTT. This codes for CASSFTDLAQHF.

The chain employs TRBV12-5 and TRBJ2-3, with D hard to call. Trimming took off 3 bases at V and 0 bases at J, with 4 bases between the two ends. CDR1 and CDR2 from the germline V gene are LGHNT and FRNRAP. CDR3 length equals 13 residues. The CDR3, as DNA: TGTGCTAGTGGTTTTATGAGCACAGATACGCAGTATTTT. Its translation is CASGFMSTDTQYF. Looking up the rest from reference TRBV12-5 and TRBJ2-3 gives the full variable domain: DARVTQTPRHKVTEMGQEVTMRCQPILGHNTVFWYRQTMMQGLELLAYFRNRAPLDDSGMPKDRFSAEMPDATLATLKIQPSEPRDSAVYFCASGFMSTDTQYFGPGTRLTVL.

This chain uses TRBV5-1 with TRBJ1-1, with D hard to call. Trimming stripped 3 bases from V and 3 bases from J, with 9 bases between. CDR3 size: 13 residues. Germline assignment: CDR1 SGHRS and CDR2 YFSETQ. This CDR3 is CASSSLTDTEAFF. As DNA, the CDR3 is TGCGCCAGCAGCTCTCTGACGGACACTGAAGCTTTCTTT.